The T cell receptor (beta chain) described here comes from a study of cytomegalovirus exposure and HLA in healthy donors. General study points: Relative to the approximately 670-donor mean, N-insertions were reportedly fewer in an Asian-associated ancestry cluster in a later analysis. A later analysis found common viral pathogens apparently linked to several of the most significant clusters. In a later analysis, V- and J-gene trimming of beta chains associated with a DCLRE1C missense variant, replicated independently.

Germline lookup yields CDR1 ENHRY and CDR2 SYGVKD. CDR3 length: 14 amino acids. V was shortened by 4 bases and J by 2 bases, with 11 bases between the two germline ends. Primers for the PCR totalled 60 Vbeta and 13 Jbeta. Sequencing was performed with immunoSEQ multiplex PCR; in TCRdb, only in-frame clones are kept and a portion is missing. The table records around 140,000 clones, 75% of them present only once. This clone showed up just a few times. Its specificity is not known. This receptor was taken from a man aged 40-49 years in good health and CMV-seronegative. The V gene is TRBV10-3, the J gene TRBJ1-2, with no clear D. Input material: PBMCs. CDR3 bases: TGTGCCATCAGTGCGGCCACAGAGAACTATGGCTACACCTTC. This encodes CAISAATENYGYTF.